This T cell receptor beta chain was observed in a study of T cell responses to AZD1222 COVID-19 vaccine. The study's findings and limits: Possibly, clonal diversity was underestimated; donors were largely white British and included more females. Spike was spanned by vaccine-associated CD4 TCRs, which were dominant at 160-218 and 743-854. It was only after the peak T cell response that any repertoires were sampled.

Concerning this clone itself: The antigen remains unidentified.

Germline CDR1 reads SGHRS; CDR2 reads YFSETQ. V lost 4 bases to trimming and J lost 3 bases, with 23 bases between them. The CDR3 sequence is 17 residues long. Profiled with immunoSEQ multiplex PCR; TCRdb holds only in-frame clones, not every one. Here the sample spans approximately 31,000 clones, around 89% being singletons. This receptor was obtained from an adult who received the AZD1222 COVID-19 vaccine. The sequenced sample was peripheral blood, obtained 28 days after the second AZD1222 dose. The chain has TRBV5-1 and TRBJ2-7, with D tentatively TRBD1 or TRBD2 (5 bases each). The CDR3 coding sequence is TGCGCCAGCAGCCTACTCTCGGGGCAATTTGAGGGCTACGAGCAGTACTTC. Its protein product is CASSLLSGQFEGYEQYF.